This note documents a single T cell receptor beta chain sequence. This entry is derived from a study of blood T cell repertoires in COVID-19. Across the study: Specimens from acute and convalescent COVID-19 originated in the United States, Italy and Spain.

The method was immunoSEQ multiplex PCR; TCRdb's version includes in-frame clones alone and lacks a portion of them. Of under 250,000 clones in the sample, 75% to 90% were seen once. Germline CDR1 and CDR2: MNHEY and SVGAGI. V lost 1 base, J lost 5 bases, and 2 bases stayed unmatched. There are 16 residues in the CDR3. The V call is TRBV6-5, the J call TRBJ2-3, with 14 bases matching TRBD2. This receptor was obtained from a middle-aged woman with acute or convalescent COVID-19. The specimen sequenced was peripheral blood. This CDR3 reads CASSYLGLAGEDTQYF. In DNA form, the CDR3 reads TGTGCCAGCAGTTACTTGGGACTAGCGGGGGAAGATACGCAGTATTTT.